This T cell receptor (beta chain) was recovered during a study of T cell responses to AZD1222 COVID-19 vaccine. V gave up 1 base and J gave up 2 bases, with 10 bases separating them. Germline loops: CDR1 SGHNT, CDR2 YYREEE (reference sequence). The CDR3 spans 14 residues. The protocol was immunoSEQ multiplex PCR, while the TCRdb copy is restricted to in-frame clones and leaves out a portion. The top ten hold around 6.6% of the sample, which has 34,000 or so clones, less than 90% seen once. The chain is built from TRBV5-4 and TRBJ2-7; the D gene is possibly TRBD2 (5 bases). This specimen was peripheral blood, taken on day 0 of AZD1222 vaccination. The clonotype was recovered from an adult in good health. The chain's CDR3 is CASSLHEGAYEQYF. The DNA of the CDR3 is TGTGCCAGCAGCTTGCATGAGGGCGCCTACGAGCAGTACTTC.